This T cell receptor beta chain was profiled in a study of blood T cell repertoires in COVID-19. At the level of the study: Samples taken during acute and convalescent COVID-19 were collected in the United States, Italy and Spain.

Germline CDR1 is MGHDK and CDR2 is SYGVNS. This CDR3 contains 17 residues. Germline trimming cut 3 bases from V and 1 base from J; bases unmatched to any gene: 7. This table comes from immunoSEQ multiplex PCR, and its TCRdb copy is limited to in-frame clones, with some not included. The repertoire includes 140,000 to 150,000 clones, approximately 88% of them detected once, and about 5% sits in the top ten. A few counts support this clone. The chain has TRBV25-1 and TRBJ2-1; the match to TRBD2 covers 9 bases. The TCR originated in a human donor in a cohort sampled during active COVID-19. Material: peripheral blood. CDR3 in DNA: TGTGCCAGCAGTGAGGCCCTAGCGGGACCATCCTACAATGAGCAGTTCTTC. This codes for CASSEALAGPSYNEQFF.